This is a list of T cell receptor beta chains from one sample in a study of beta chain features in type 1 diabetes. The protocol was immunoSEQ multiplex PCR, while the TCRdb copy is restricted to in-frame clones and leaves out a portion. The sample shows roughly 240,000 clones, roughly 14% of them seen only once. The sequenced material came from naive CD4+ T cells from blood. The receptors come from a woman between 35 and 50 years old in good health. CDR3s include the opening cysteine and the closing phenylalanine or tryptophan.

J gene | V gene | CDR3 length | CDR3 protein
TRBJ1-6 | TRBV2 | 13 | CASDRGAGSPLHF
TRBJ2-1 | TRBV5-1 | 14 | CASSPAGGGNEQFF
TRBJ2-5 | TRBV9 | 12 | CASSVDSETQYF
TRBJ2-3 | TRBV6-5 | 13 | CASEGSGRNTQYF
TRBJ2-5 | TRBV9 | 15 | CASSVDPGEGETQYF
TRBJ2-1 | TRBV29-1 | 15 | CSAARLAGGHNEQFF
TRBJ2-5 | TRBV11-2 | 17 | CASSLEAWRFRQETQYF
TRBJ2-7 | TRBV9 | 15 | CASSARWGGADEQYF
TRBJ2-7 | TRBV6-5 | 13 | CASNRQSSYEQYF
TRBJ1-1 | TRBV9 | 16 | CASSVAGTLMNTEAFF